The entry below gives a single T cell receptor (beta chain) sequence along with its context. The antigen is undetermined. PBMCs provided sorted CD4+ and CD8+ T cells. cDNA prepared by RNA extraction and subsequent reverse transcription served as the template for sequencing. Repertoires were generated with immunoSEQ multiplex PCR, while TCRdb's copy carries only in-frame clones and drops some. The sample lists about 150,000 clones, around 47% occurring once. This sample is part of a study of CD8+ T cells in alopecia areata. Turning to the study itself: Dosing spanned 6 to 18 months on tofacitinib, then 6 months off drug.

Study findings and constraints: Across lesional scalp, and particularly alopecia totalis/universalis, clonality surpassed that of normal scalp. Sequenced scalp T cells also include alphabeta T cells resident in normal skin.

The sequence was obtained from a human donor with alopecia areata. The specimen sequenced was CD4+ T cells sorted from blood.

DNA for the CDR3: TGTGCCAGCAGTTTAGTAGGGATGAGGCCGGGACTAGCGGTGAATGAGCAGTTCTTC. It codes for CASSLVGMRPGLAVNEQFF. The chain uses TRBV27 and TRBJ2-1; the match to TRBD2 covers 11 bases. The germline CDR1 and CDR2 sequences are MNHEY and SMNVEV (reference sequence). This CDR3 has 19 residues. Trimming removed 2 bases from V and 7 bases from J; junction bases left unmatched: 16.